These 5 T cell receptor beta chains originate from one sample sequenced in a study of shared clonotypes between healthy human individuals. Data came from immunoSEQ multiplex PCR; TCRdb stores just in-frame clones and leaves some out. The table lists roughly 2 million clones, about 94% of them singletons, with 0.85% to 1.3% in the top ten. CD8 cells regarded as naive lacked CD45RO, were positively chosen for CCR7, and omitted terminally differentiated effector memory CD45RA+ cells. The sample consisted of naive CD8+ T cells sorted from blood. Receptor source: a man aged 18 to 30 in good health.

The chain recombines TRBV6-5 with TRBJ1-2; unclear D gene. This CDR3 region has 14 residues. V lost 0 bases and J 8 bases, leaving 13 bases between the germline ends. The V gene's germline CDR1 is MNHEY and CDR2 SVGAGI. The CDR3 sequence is CASSYSEGWVGYTF. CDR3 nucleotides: TGTGCCAGCAGTTACTCGGAAGGTTGGGTCGGCTACACCTTC.

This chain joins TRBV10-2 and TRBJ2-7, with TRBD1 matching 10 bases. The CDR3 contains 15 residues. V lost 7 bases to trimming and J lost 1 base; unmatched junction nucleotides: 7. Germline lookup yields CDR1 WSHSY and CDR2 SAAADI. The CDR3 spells CASNNPGQGSYEQYF. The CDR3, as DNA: TGCGCCAGCAATAACCCGGGACAGGGGTCCTACGAGCAGTACTTC.

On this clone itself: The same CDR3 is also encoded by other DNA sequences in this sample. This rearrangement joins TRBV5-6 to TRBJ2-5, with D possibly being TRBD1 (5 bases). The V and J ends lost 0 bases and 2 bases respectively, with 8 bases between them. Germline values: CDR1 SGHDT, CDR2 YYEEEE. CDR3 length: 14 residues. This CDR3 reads CASSLDRRQETQYF. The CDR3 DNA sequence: TGTGCCAGCAGCTTGGACAGGAGACAAGAGACCCAGTACTTC.

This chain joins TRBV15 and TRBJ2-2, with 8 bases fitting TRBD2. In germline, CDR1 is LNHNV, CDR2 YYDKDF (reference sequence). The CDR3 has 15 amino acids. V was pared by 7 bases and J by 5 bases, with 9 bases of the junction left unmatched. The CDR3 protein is CATTATSDQTGELFF. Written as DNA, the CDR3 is TGTGCCACCACCGCGACTAGCGACCAAACCGGGGAGCTGTTTTTT.

CDR3 residues: CASSWTVRTDTQYF. DNA for the CDR3: TGTGCCAGCAGCTGGACAGTCCGCACAGATACGCAGTATTTT. The gene calls are TRBV5-5 and TRBJ2-3; TRBD1 might be the D (6 bases). V was shortened by 3 bases and J by 1 base, with 9 bases between the two germline ends. The CDR3 contains 14 residues. Per the germline V gene, CDR1 is SGHKS and CDR2 is YYEKEE (reference sequence).